One sample yielded the 13 T cell receptor beta chains listed below, sequenced in a study of blood T cells in healthy people across ages. A second PCR of about 6 to 12 cycles used a sample-barcoded 5' primer and a J-beta primer mix. TCRdb analysed the 5' RACE reads with MiXCR anew, one entry per CDR3 protein. Counted here are 1.8 million or so distinct CDR3 sequences, about two fifths occurring once; the ten biggest clones make up under 30%. Sequenced sample: blood. The source is a human donor in good health.

This chain connects TRBV4-3 to TRBJ2-1, with 10 bases lining up with TRBD2. Germline V gene data show CDR1 as LGHNA and CDR2 as YSLEER. This CDR3 is built from 16 residues. The trim removed 3 bases at V and 4 bases at J, leaving 6 bases unmatched. Written as DNA, the CDR3 is TGCGCCAGCAGCCAGTCTCTAGCGGGGGTATACAATGAGCAGTTCTTC. Its protein is CASSQSLAGVYNEQFF.

The chain links TRBV29-1 to TRBJ1-1; 7 nucleotides align to TRBD1. Trimming removed 3 bases from V and 10 bases from J; junction bases left unmatched: 8. Germline CDR1 and CDR2: SQVTM and ANQGSEA. The CDR3 length is 12 residues. The CDR3 DNA follows: TGCAGCGTTGATAGGAGGGGGCATGGAGCTTTCTTT. As protein: CSVDRRGHGAFF.

CDR3 DNA: TGCAGCGTTTTCGGGGTCCAAGAGACCCAGTACTTC. It is translated as CSVFGVQETQYF. V is TRBV29-1 and J is TRBJ2-5; weak D call: TRBD2 (5 bases). The CDR3 has 12 amino acids. Trimming stripped 5 bases from V and 1 base from J, with 8 bases between. The germline gives CDR1 SQVTM, CDR2 ANQGSEA.

This chain connects TRBV6-6 to TRBJ2-1; maybe TRBD1 (6 bases). The CDR3 spans 15 residues. V lost 6 bases, J lost 10 bases, and 22 bases lay in between. Germline CDR1 reads MNHNY; CDR2 reads SVGAGI (reference sequence). This chain's CDR3 is CASSLDQQGFDEQFF. The CDR3 DNA follows: TGTGCCAGCAGCTTAGATCAACAGGGTTTCGACGAGCAGTTCTTC.

The rearrangement uses TRBV5-1 and TRBJ2-5, with D unresolved. The CDR3 is made up of 15 amino acids. Germline CDR1 is SGHRS and CDR2 is YFSETQ. V lost 5 bases to trimming and J lost 5 bases, with 19 bases between them. As DNA, the CDR3 is TGCGCCAGCAGTCTAGGAAGTCTACTACGGGAGACCCAGTACTTC. It codes for CASSLGSLLRETQYF.

The rearrangement joins TRBV28 to TRBJ1-5, with D uncertain. V shed 6 bases and J shed 0 bases, with 12 bases lying between them. Germline V lookup: CDR1 MDHEN, CDR2 SYDVKM. The CDR3 is 15 amino acids. CDR3 nucleotide sequence: TGTGCCAGCAGCTACAGACCCTATAGCAATCAGCCCCAGCATTTT. Encoded protein: CASSYRPYSNQPQHF.

This clonotype appeared a single time. A far larger clone is one base from this, pointing to a likely read error. The CDR3 loop is CASSYKDQPQHF. CDR3 nucleotides: TGTGCCAGCAGTTACAAGGATCAGCCCCAGCATTTT. This chain uses TRBV6-5 with TRBJ1-5; no clear D gene. V dropped 2 bases and J dropped 5 bases, with 4 bases sitting between them. Germline CDR1 is MNHEY and CDR2 is SVGAGI. CDR3 size: 12 residues.

This chain uses TRBV5-1 with TRBJ2-6, with D possibly matching TRBD2 (6 bases). The CDR3 consists of 15 residues. CDR1 and CDR2 from the germline V gene are SGHRS and YFSETQ. Trimming shortened V by 7 bases and J by 0 bases, and 11 bases separated the two germline ends. The CDR3: CASARGNSGANVLTF. CDR3 DNA sequence: TGCGCCAGCGCCCGGGGGAACTCTGGGGCCAACGTCCTGACTTTC.

The rearrangement links TRBV5-1 to TRBJ1-5; D perhaps matches TRBD1 (5 bases). This CDR3 has 16 amino acids. Looked up from germline, CDR1 is SGHRS and CDR2 is YFSETQ. V was cut by 0 bases and J by 4 bases, with 14 bases left in between. The CDR3 region has the DNA TGCGCCAGCAGCTTGGTCCCAGGGAGGGTGAATCAGCCCCAGCATTTT. Protein: CASSLVPGRVNQPQHF.

About this clonotype: It is likely a read error, because the conserved phenylalanine at the end of the CDR3 is missing. The J gene is TRBJ1-5, the V gene TRBV16; D is possibly TRBD1 (5 bases). The V and J ends lost 5 bases and 4 bases respectively, with 15 bases between them. Germline-derived CDR1 and CDR2 are KGHSY and FQNENV. CDR3 length: 15 residues. The CDR3 bases are TGTGCCAGCAGCAGCCCCGGGACCACTAATCAGCCCCAGCATGTT. This codes for CASSSPGTTNQPQHV.

This clonotype was observed a handful of times. J is TRBJ2-1 and V is TRBV9; possibly TRBD2 for D (5 bases). Trimming removed 4 bases from V and 2 bases from J, with 16 bases in between. CDR1 and CDR2 (germline): SGDLS, YYNGEE. The CDR3 runs to 16 residues. The DNA for the CDR3 is TGTGCCAGCAGCCCCCAAATAAGGGAGACCTACAATGAGCAGTTCTTC. This encodes CASSPQIRETYNEQFF.

The V gene is TRBV15, the J gene TRBJ1-4; D is ambiguous. The CDR3 spans 13 residues. The ends were cut back, 0 bases at V and 7 bases at J, with 6 bases in the middle. Germline V gene sequence: CDR1 LNHNV, CDR2 YYDKDF (reference sequence). CDR3 protein: CATSRDLAEKLFF. The DNA of the CDR3 is TGTGCCACCAGCAGAGATTTAGCTGAAAAACTGTTTTTT.

In this sample, this clonotype turned up a few times. The chain links TRBV5-1 to TRBJ2-6; tentative D call: TRBD2 (6 bases). CDR1 and CDR2 (germline): SGHRS, YFSETQ. Deletions cut 1 base from V and 1 base from J, with 21 bases between. This CDR3 comprises 20 residues. CDR3 protein: CASSLIFEPGLRSGANVLTF. As DNA, the CDR3 is TGCGCCAGCAGCTTGATTTTCGAACCGGGACTCCGATCTGGGGCCAACGTCCTGACTTTC.